The 4 T cell receptor beta chains in this list originate from one sample, sequenced in a study of post-analysis software for immune sequencing data. General study results and limits: A few TRBV segments occurring more often in patients than controls included TRBV5-6, TRBV5-1 and TRBV20-1.

Each TCR beta cDNA library carried unique molecular identifiers. TCRdb re-called the PCR reads through MiXCR, storing one row per CDR3 protein. There are about half a million distinct CDR3 sequences in the sample; under 55% occur only once, and over 10% lies in the top ten. These receptors are not linked to any known antigen. Sequenced material: blood. The receptors shown here come from a girl under 18 with multiple sclerosis.

The rearrangement uses TRBV5-1 and TRBJ1-4; TRBD1 aligns across 7 bases. J gave up 7 bases and V 0 bases, and 9 bases lay outside the gene matches. CDR1 is SGHRS and CDR2 is YFSETQ in the germline V gene. The length of the CDR3 is 16 residues. CDR3 protein: CASSLGDRVRPEKLFF. The CDR3 DNA sequence: TGCGCCAGCAGCTTGGGTGACAGGGTAAGGCCTGAAAAACTGTTTTTT.

This clonotype was counted a single time. The chain has TRBV7-2 and TRBJ1-5, with TRBD1 matching over 8 bases. J was trimmed by 4 bases and V by 4 bases; bases with no gene match: 12. CDR1 and CDR2 (germline): SGHTA, FQGNSA. The CDR3 is 17 residues long. For the CDR3, the DNA is TGTGCCAGCAGCTCTTATGCGGCAGGGGGCGGAAATCAGCCCCAGCATTTT. It translates to CASSSYAAGGGNQPQHF.

The rearrangement joins TRBV7-9 to TRBJ2-5, with D perhaps TRBD2 (5 bases). The closer fit of TRBJ2-7 to the DNA end suggests the J call may be wrong. The CDR3 contains 14 residues. CDR1 is SEHNR and CDR2 is FQNEAQ in the germline V gene (reference sequence). The CDR3 DNA is TGTGCCAGCAGCTTAGGAGGGTCAAGCCACGAGCAGTACTTC. It yields the protein CASSLGGSSHEQYF.

This clonotype was seen only a few times. The chain recombines TRBV5-1 with TRBJ2-7; 7 bases are a match to TRBD2. Trimming took 0 bases from V and 6 from J; bases not matched to a gene: 6. This CDR3 has 14 residues. CDR1 and CDR2 (germline): SGHRS, YFSETQ. The CDR3, as DNA: TGCGCCAGCAGCTTGGCCTCGACTAGCTCCGAGCAGTACTTC. Translated, it gives CASSLASTSSEQYF.